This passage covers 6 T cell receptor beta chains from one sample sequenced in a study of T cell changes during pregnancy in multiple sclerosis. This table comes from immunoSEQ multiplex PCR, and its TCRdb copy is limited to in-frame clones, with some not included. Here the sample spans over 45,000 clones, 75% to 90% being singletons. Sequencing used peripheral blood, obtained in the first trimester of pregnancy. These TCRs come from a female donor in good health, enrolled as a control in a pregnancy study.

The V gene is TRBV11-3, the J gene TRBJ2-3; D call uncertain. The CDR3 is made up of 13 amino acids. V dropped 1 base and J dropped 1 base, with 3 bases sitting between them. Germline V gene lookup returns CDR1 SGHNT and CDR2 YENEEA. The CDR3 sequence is CASSLGRTDTQYF. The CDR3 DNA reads TGTGCCAGCAGCTTAGGGCGCACAGATACGCAGTATTTT.

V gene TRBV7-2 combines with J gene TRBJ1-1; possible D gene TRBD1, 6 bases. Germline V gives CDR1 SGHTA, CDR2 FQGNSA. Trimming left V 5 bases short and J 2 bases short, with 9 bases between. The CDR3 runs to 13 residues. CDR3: CASSRTVNTEAFF. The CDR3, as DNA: TGTGCCAGCAGCCGGACAGTTAACACTGAAGCTTTCTTT. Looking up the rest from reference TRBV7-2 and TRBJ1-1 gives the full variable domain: GAGVSQSPSNKVTEKGKDVELRCDPISGHTALYWYRQSLGQGLEFLIYFQGNSAPDKSGLPSDRFSAERTGGSVSTLTIQRTQQEDSAVYLCASSRTVNTEAFFGQGTRLTVV.

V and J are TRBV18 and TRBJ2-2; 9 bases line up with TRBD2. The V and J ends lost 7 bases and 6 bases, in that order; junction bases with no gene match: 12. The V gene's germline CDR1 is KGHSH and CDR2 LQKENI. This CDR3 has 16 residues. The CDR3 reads CASLPSGTSLSGELFF. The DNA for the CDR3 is TGTGCCAGCTTGCCAAGCGGGACTAGCTTATCCGGGGAGCTGTTTTTT.

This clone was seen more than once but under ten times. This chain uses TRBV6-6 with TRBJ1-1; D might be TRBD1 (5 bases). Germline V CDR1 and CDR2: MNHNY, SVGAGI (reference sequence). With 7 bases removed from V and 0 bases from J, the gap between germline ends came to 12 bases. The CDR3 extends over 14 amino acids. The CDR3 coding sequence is TGTGCCAGCACCCGGAACAGGCTGAACACTGAAGCTTTCTTT. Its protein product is CASTRNRLNTEAFF.

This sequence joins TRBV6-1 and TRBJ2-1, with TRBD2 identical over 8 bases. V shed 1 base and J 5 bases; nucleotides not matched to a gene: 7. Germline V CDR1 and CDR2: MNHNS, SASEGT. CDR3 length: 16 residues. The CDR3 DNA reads TGTGCCAGCAGTGAAGACGATGGTAGCGGGAACAATGAGCAGTTCTTC. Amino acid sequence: CASSEDDGSGNNEQFF.

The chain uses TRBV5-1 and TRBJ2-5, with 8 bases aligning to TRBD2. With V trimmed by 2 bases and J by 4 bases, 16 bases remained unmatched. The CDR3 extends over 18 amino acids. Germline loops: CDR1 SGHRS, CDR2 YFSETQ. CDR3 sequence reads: CASSFRSSGGYTGETQYF. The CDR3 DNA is TGCGCCAGCAGCTTCCGCTCGAGCGGGGGATACACGGGAGAGACCCAGTACTTC.